This TCR beta chain was sequenced for a study of blood T cell repertoires in COVID-19. Study overall: Samples of COVID-19 (acute and convalescent) were obtained from the United States, Italy and Spain.

The length of the CDR3 is 13 residues. Trimming removed 2 bases at V and 1 base at J, with 6 bases between. CDR1 and CDR2 from the germline V gene are SGHRS and YFSETQ. In the original workflow: Researchers report that nucleated cell counts were estimated from reference gene primer amplification. Method: immunoSEQ multiplex PCR; TCRdb's copy keeps in-frame clones and lacks some. V and J calls plus clone size are reproduced from that table; the DNA served to infer D and trimming. The repertoire includes roughly 64,000 clones, roughly four fifths of them detected once, and around 5.3% sits in the top ten.

Material: peripheral blood. The receptor's source is a human donor in a cohort sampled during active COVID-19. The rearrangement joins TRBV5-1 to TRBJ1-1; D not certain. The CDR3 DNA reads TGCGCCAGCAGCTTTTCCGGGAACACTGAAGCTTTCTTT. The encoded protein is CASSFSGNTEAFF.